This T cell receptor (beta chain) was identified during a study of T cell responses to AZD1222 COVID-19 vaccine. Study details: Pooling covered second doses at about 4 or about 12 weeks. Study observations and caveats: Across the whole spike, CD4 TCRs peaked at regions 160-218 and 743-854. White British ancestry dominated among donors, who included more females, and clonal diversity was possibly underestimated.

This clone was seen once. The antigen remains undetermined. TCRdb keeps only in-frame clones here, not all; method: immunoSEQ multiplex PCR. This table holds 170,000 or so clones, 85% to 95% found once. V was clipped by 4 bases and J by 2 bases; unmatched bases: 5. The CDR3 has 15 residues. Germline CDR1 reads SGHNT; CDR2 reads YYREEE (reference sequence). The chain is built from TRBV5-4 and TRBJ1-3; TRBD1 matches at 8 bases. This sample comprised peripheral blood, obtained on day 0 of AZD1222 vaccination. This TCR derives from an adult in good health. The CDR3 region is CASSPSGGPGNTIYF. In DNA, the CDR3 is TGTGCCAGCAGCCCTTCAGGGGGCCCTGGAAACACCATATATTTT.